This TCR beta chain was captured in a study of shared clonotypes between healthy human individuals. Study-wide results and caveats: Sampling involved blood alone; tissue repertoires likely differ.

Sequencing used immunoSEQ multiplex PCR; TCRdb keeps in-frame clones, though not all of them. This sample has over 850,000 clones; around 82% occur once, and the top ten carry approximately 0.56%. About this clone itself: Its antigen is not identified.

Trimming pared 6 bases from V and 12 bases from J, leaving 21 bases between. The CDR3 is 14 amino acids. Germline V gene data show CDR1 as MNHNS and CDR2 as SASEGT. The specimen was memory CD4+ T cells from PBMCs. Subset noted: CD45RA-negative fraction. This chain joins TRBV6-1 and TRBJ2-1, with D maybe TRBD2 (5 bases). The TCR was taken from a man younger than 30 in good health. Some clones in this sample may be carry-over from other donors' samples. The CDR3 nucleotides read TGTGCCAGCAGCACCGGGGAGTTGGGGAGCGCGCAGTTCTTC. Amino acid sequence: CASSTGELGSAQFF.